This T cell receptor (beta chain) was identified in a study of tumor-infiltrating lymphocytes in primary liver carcinoma. Study background: Those enrolled were patients of both sexes, who were aged 30 to 69 years. The tumors ranged from about 4 to 11 cm across and fell within stage T1-T3 N0M0. The study's findings and limits: Tumor-adjacent and tumor-blood pairs shared a smaller degree of overlap than tumor region pairs.

This clonotype showed up many times. What it binds is unknown. Total RNA amounting to 500 ng was the source from which TCR beta cDNA was made with a constant-region primer. Modified slightly, ARM-PCR produced TCR beta libraries over three nested multiplex PCR rounds. Each CDR3 protein gets one entry after TCRdb re-called the multiplex PCR reads with MiXCR. Among some 120,000 distinct CDR3 sequences listed, 50% to 70% were seen once. Co-extracted RNA and DNA came from about 19-30 mg of unsorted bulk tissue. Every tumor was sampled at five separate regions. The TCR sequence derives from a woman aged 60-70 years with primary liver carcinoma and hepatitis B virus infection. The sample consisted of liver tumor tissue from sampling region 1. Subset denoted: tumor region T1, superior pole.

The CDR3 reads CASSSEGAVFYNEQFF. The CDR3, as DNA: TGTGCCAGCAGCTCCGAGGGAGCAGTGTTCTACAATGAGCAGTTCTTC. V is TRBV5-8 and J is TRBJ2-1, with D possibly TRBD2 on 5 matching bases. V was pared by 3 bases and J by 3 bases, with 16 bases between. The germline V gene has CDR1 SGHTS and CDR2 YDEGEE. This CDR3 has 16 amino acids.